The 20 T cell receptor beta chains below all came from one sample that was sequenced in a study of beta chain features in type 1 diabetes. What was sequenced were expressed TCRB transcripts, since all of the isolated RNA had been reverse transcribed. Measured with immunoSEQ multiplex PCR; TCRdb has only the in-frame clones, and not every one. Of about 360,000 clones in the sample, 10% to 15% are singletons; the top ten hold about 0.01%. These receptors have no identified antigens. Study outcomes and limitations: Shortening of TCRB CDR3s, moderate but significant, appeared in all four CD4+ subsets of Type 1 diabetes patients.

Source material: naive CD4+ T cells from blood. The receptor source for this set is a woman between 18 and 30 years old with type 1 diabetes.

This clone appeared a few times. J is TRBJ1-5 and V is TRBV28, with TRBD1 matching over 9 bases. The V gene's germline CDR1 is MDHEN and CDR2 SYDVKM. J gave up 7 bases and V 5 bases, and 9 bases lay outside the gene matches. The CDR3 totals 15 residues. CDR3 bases: TGTGCCAGCAGTACCCCGGGACAGGGTTCCCAGCCCCAGCATTTT. Translating gives CASSTPGQGSQPQHF.

The CDR3 loop is CASSSEGGETQYF. CDR3 nucleotides: TGTGCCAGCAGTTCAGAGGGAGGAGAGACCCAGTACTTC. The chain combines TRBV2 with TRBJ2-5; D possibly corresponds to TRBD2 (6 bases). Germline CDR1 and CDR2: SNHLY and FYNNEI. The CDR3 is 13 amino acids. The germline V and J ends were trimmed by 5 bases and 4 bases, with 11 bases remaining between them.

Concerning this clone: The sample holds other DNA sequences that translate to the same CDR3. The DNA for the CDR3 is TGTGCCAGCAGCGTAGCAGACAGGAACACTGAAGCTTTCTTT. The encoded protein is CASSVADRNTEAFF. The chain is built from TRBV9 and TRBJ1-1; TRBD1 is a possible D gene (5 bases). CDR3 size: 14 residues. Germline V lookup: CDR1 SGDLS, CDR2 YYNGEE. Trimming stripped 0 bases from V and 1 base from J, with 7 bases between.

This clone has more than one count but fewer than ten. V and J are TRBV2 and TRBJ2-5; 11 nucleotides match TRBD2. Germline trimming cut 7 bases from V and 2 bases from J; bases unmatched to any gene: 3. Germline CDR1 SNHLY, CDR2 FYNNEI. The CDR3 contains 14 residues. The CDR3 reads CASNSGGAQETQYF. For the CDR3, the DNA is TGTGCCAGCAATAGCGGGGGGGCGCAAGAGACCCAGTACTTC.

In this sample, this clone turned up a few times. This rearrangement joins TRBV6-4 to TRBJ2-1; 7 nucleotides match TRBD1. CDR1 is MRHNA, CDR2 SNTAGT, per germline. The CDR3 runs 12 residues. V gave up 2 bases and J gave up 9 bases; unmatched junction bases: 1. The CDR3: CASSDAGGEQFF. The CDR3 DNA sequence: TGTGCCAGCAGTGACGCAGGGGGTGAGCAGTTCTTC.

In its sample, this clone was seen a few times. V usage is TRBV9 and J usage is TRBJ2-1; tentatively, D is TRBD1 (5 bases). V lost 2 bases and J lost 5, with 11 bases in between. The CDR3 is made up of 14 amino acids. Germline V gene data show CDR1 as SGDLS and CDR2 as YYNGEE. The CDR3 nucleotides are TGTGCCAGCAGCGTTTGGGGCGGTCACAATGAGCAGTTCTTC. Translating gives CASSVWGGHNEQFF.

The J gene is TRBJ1-1, the V gene TRBV27, with TRBD1 as a possible D gene (5 bases). The CDR3 contains 16 residues. Germline-derived CDR1 and CDR2 are MNHEY and SMNVEV (reference sequence). Trimming took off 4 bases at V and 0 bases at J, with 15 bases between the two ends. The CDR3 reads CASSSPWVGLNTEAFF. The CDR3 DNA sequence: TGTGCCAGCAGTTCCCCTTGGGTGGGGCTGAACACTGAAGCTTTCTTT.

This clone was seen a few times. Other nucleotide sequences in the sample specify the same CDR3. This chain links TRBV5-1 with TRBJ2-2; D perhaps matches TRBD1 (5 bases). Germline-derived CDR1 and CDR2 are SGHRS and YFSETQ. This CDR3 has 14 amino acids. The V end lost 4 bases, the J end lost 1 base, and 8 bases lay between the germline ends. The CDR3 nucleotides are TGCGCCAGCAGCCCTGGACAGAACACCGGGGAGCTGTTTTTT. Protein sequence: CASSPGQNTGELFF.

The chain has TRBV7-8 and TRBJ1-2, with no clear D. CDR1 is SGHVS and CDR2 is FQNEAQ in the germline V gene. The CDR3 is made up of 14 amino acids. V dropped 5 bases and J dropped 4 bases, with 14 bases sitting between them. CDR3 residues: CASSPQHTFYGYTF. DNA of the CDR3: TGTGCCAGCAGCCCACAGCACACCTTCTATGGCTACACCTTC.

This clone was seen a few times. The chain couples TRBV27 to TRBJ1-1, with D possibly matching TRBD1 (5 bases). Trimming left V 2 bases short and J 8 bases short, with 21 bases between. Germline V lookup: CDR1 MNHEY, CDR2 SMNVEV (reference sequence). There are 16 residues in the CDR3. In nucleotides, the CDR3 is TGTGCCAGCAGTTTAGGGGTCGGGACGCCTGGAGGGGAAGCTTTCTTT. Amino acid sequence: CASSLGVGTPGGEAFF.

The V gene is TRBV7-3, the J gene TRBJ2-3; 11 bases are a match to TRBD2. The length of the CDR3 is 15 residues. Per the germline V gene, CDR1 is SGHTA and CDR2 is FQGTGA. Trimming took 1 base from V and 6 from J; bases not matched to a gene: 3. The CDR3 spells CASSLSLAGGDTQYF. The CDR3 DNA reads as TGTGCCAGCAGCTTAAGCCTAGCGGGAGGTGATACGCAGTATTTT.

This chain joins TRBV7-2 and TRBJ1-4; possible D gene TRBD1, 6 bases. This CDR3 region has 15 residues. Germline V CDR1 and CDR2: SGHTA, FQGNSA. V lost 5 bases to trimming and J lost 0 bases, with 10 bases between them. The CDR3 is CASSPQGTTNEKLFF. CDR3 in DNA: TGTGCCAGCAGCCCCCAGGGGACAACTAATGAAAAACTGTTTTTT.

The chain carries TRBV9 and TRBJ1-2; 11 bases are a match to TRBD1. From germline, CDR1 is SGDLS and CDR2 YYNGEE. The ends lost 0 bases at V and 8 bases at J; junction bases unmatched: 9. This CDR3 has 16 residues. The CDR3 is CASSVAVGTGGDGYTF. DNA for the CDR3: TGTGCCAGCAGCGTAGCTGTCGGGACAGGGGGGGACGGCTACACCTTC.

The rearrangement links TRBV6-6 to TRBJ2-3; D gene uncertain. Germline assignment: CDR1 MNHNY and CDR2 SVGAGI (reference sequence). Trimming stripped 0 bases from V and 3 bases from J, with 10 bases between. The CDR3 totals 15 residues. CDR3 nucleotides: TGTGCCAGCAGTTACTCGGGCCTTGGGACAGATACGCAGTATTTT. It encodes CASSYSGLGTDTQYF.

This chain uses TRBV7-8 with TRBJ2-5; perhaps TRBD2 as D (5 bases). The CDR3 has 14 residues. In germline, CDR1 is SGHVS, CDR2 FQNEAQ. V dropped 6 bases and J dropped 2 bases, with 13 bases sitting between them. The CDR3 protein is CASSPMTGQETQYF. The CDR3 DNA reads TGTGCCAGCAGTCCGATGACGGGACAAGAGACCCAGTACTTC.

The V call is TRBV14, the J call TRBJ2-1, with D tentatively TRBD2 (6 bases). The length of the CDR3 is 12 residues. Germline V gene sequence: CDR1 SGHDN, CDR2 FVKESK. Trimming removed 4 bases at V and 8 bases at J, with 9 bases between. Here the CDR3 DNA reads TGTGCCAGCAGCCGGACTATATATGAGCAGTTCTTC. Translated: CASSRTIYEQFF.

This clone was observed a handful of times. This chain joins TRBV18 and TRBJ1-6; D is undetermined. The germline CDR1 and CDR2 sequences are KGHSH and LQKENI. This CDR3 has 13 residues. The V and J ends lost 3 bases and 10 bases respectively, with 10 bases between them. The CDR3 here is CASSPVGRSPLHF. CDR3 bases: TGTGCCAGCTCACCCGTCGGCAGGTCACCCCTCCACTTT.

This chain joins TRBV19 and TRBJ2-7, with 11 bases fitting TRBD2. Germline assignment: CDR1 LNHDA and CDR2 SQIVND (reference sequence). The CDR3 has 15 amino acids. V lost 6 bases, J lost 3 bases, and 7 bases stayed unmatched. In nucleotides, the CDR3 is TGTGCCAGTAGCAACTCAGGGACTAGCGGCTACGAGCAGTACTTC. Protein product: CASSNSGTSGYEQYF.

This clone has more than one count but fewer than ten. This rearrangement joins TRBV18 to TRBJ1-1; tentative D call: TRBD1 (6 bases). Germline assignment: CDR1 KGHSH and CDR2 LQKENI. Trimming stripped 2 bases from V and 0 bases from J, with 13 bases between. This CDR3 has 16 residues. CDR3 sequence (DNA): TGTGCCAGCTCACCAAGTACGGGGGGCATGAACACTGAAGCTTTCTTT. It is translated as CASSPSTGGMNTEAFF.

This chain links TRBV25-1 with TRBJ2-7; D is perhaps TRBD1 (6 bases). Germline V gene sequence: CDR1 MGHDK, CDR2 SYGVNS. V dropped 3 bases and J dropped 7 bases, with 16 bases sitting between them. CDR3 length: 14 amino acids. In DNA form, the CDR3 reads TGTGCCAGCAGTGATTCGACAGGTCAGAGAGAGCAGTACTTC. This encodes CASSDSTGQREQYF.